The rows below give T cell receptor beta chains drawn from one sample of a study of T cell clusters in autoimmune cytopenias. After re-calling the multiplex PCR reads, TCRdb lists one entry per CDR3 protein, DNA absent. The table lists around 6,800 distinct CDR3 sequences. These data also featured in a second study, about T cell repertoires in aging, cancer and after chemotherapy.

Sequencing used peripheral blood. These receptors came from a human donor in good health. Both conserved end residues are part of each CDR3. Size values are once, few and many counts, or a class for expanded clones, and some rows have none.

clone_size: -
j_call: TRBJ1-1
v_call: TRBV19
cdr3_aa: CASTTPSGQMNTEAFF

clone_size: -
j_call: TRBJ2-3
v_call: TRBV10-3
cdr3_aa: CAISVGQGASTQYF

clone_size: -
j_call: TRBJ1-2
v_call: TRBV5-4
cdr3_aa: CASSLDLKGASNYGYTF

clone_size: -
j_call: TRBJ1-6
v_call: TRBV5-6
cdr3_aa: CASSHPSDRGILSSPLHF

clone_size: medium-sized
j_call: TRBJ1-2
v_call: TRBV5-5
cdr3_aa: CASSLADRGGGYTF

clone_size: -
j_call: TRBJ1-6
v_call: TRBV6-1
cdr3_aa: CASREGTGRATLHF

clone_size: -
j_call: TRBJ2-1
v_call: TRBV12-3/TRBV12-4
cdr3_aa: CASSPTWDNTAEFF

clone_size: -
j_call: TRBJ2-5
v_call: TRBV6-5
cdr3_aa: CASRVSKETQYF

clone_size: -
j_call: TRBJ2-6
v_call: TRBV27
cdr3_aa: CASGASGGANVLTF

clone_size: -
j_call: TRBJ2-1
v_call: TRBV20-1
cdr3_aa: CSARDLRERSYNEQFF

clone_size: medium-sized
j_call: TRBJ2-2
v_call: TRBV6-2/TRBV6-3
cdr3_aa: CASSMAGADTGELFF

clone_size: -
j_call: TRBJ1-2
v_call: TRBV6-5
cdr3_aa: CASSYSPQGANYGYTF

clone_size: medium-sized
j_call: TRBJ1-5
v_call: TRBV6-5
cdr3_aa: CASSSDLLGQPQHF

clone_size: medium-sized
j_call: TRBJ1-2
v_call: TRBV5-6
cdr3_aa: CASSLLRSYTF

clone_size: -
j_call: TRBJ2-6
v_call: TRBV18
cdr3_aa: CASSPLTGQGPVSPLLTF

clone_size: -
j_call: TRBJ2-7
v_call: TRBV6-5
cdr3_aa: CASSRIGWGSYEQYF

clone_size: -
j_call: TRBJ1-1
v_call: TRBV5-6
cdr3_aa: CASSPPTGDRTEAFF

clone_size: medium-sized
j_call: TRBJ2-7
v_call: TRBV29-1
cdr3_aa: CSVERGAGTDEQYF

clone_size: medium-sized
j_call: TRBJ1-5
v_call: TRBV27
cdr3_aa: CASSFHNQPQHF

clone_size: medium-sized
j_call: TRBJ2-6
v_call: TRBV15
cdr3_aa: CATSRAVRSSGANVLTF

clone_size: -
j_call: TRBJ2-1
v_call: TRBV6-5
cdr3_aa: CASSEGPGILVGTGVNEQFF

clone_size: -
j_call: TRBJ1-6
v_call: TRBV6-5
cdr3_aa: CASGYPGQGGSPLHF

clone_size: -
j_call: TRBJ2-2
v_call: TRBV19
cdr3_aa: CASNRGGGANPGELFF

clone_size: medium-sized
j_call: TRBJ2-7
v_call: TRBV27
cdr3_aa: CASRKAGGTEQYF

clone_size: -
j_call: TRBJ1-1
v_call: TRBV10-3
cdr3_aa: CATARRGDTEAFF

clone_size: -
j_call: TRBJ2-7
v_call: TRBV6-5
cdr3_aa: CASSYGSGGGPYEQYF

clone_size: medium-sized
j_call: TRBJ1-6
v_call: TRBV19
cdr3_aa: CASSPGQGGSPLHF

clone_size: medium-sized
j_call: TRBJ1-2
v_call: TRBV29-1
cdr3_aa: CSVGPREDGYTF

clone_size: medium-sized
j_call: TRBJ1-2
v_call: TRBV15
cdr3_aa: CATSRDGGQGNYGYTF

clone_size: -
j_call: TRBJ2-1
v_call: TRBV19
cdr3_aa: CASSIPKLEGDNEQFF

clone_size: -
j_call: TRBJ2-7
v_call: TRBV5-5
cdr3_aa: CASSLQGPLSYEQYF

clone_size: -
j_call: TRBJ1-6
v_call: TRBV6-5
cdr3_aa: CASSYDGDRVPSSYNSPLHF

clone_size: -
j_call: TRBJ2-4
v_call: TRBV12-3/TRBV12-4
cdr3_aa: CASSAQLAAKNIQYF

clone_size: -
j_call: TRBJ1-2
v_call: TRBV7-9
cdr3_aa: CASSLGQARVHTF

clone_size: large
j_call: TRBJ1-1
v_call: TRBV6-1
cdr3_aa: CASSESRSLNTEAFF

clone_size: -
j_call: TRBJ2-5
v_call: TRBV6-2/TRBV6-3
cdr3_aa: CASSPIGAQYF

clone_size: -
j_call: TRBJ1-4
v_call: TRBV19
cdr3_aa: CASSSRSTGSRTNEKLFF

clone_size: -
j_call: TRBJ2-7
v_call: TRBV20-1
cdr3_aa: CSARGQGGYEQYF

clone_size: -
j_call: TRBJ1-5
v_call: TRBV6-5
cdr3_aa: CASSSRQGSSNQPQHF

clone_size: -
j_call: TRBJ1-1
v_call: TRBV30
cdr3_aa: CASSILTRGKNTEDFF

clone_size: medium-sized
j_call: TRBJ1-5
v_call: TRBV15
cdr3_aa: CATSRADRSQPQHF

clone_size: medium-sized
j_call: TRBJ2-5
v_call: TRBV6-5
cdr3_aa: CASSQTGVQGETQYF

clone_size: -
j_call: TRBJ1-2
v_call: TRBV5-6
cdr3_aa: CASSLFDRGYGGYGYTF

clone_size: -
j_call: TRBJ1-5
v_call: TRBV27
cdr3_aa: CASSPTSGAIQPQHF

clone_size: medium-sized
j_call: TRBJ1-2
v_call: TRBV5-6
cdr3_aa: CASSPLLTGQGALGYGYTF

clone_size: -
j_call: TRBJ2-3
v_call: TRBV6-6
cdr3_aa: CASSGTGSDTQYF

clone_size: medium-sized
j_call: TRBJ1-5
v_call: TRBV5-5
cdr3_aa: CASSLEGVSNQPQHF

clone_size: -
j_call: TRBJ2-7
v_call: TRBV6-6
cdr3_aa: CASSCLDRGHEQYF

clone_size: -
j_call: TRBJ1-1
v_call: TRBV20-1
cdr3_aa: CSARDPRTGGNTEAFF

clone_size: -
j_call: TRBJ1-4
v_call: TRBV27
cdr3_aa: CASSSPFNEKLFF

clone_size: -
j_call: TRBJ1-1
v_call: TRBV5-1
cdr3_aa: CASADPGRDTEAFF

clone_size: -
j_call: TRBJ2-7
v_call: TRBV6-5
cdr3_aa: CAIRDRGLNGRYEQYF